This TCR beta chain comes out of a study of cytomegalovirus exposure and HLA in healthy donors (dated by TCRdb to between 2016 and 2019). The study in broad terms: In an earlier analysis of roughly 590 of the donors, 276 Gb of sequence data and approximately 100 million unique TCR beta sequences from 150 million to 200 million T cells were reported. Around 330 gigabases of sequencing data and around 80 million unique TCR sequences made up an early release that covered fewer than 650 HLA-typed donors. The genetic ancestry cluster associated with self-reported Caucasian donors included over 65% of the approximately 400 genotyped donors. The study aimed to test whether signatures of past pathogen exposure could be identified by cataloging public T cell receptors. The study profiled the T cell repertoires of hundreds of subjects by immunosequencing and related them to cytomegalovirus serostatus. Besides the first cohort of approximately 710 subjects, a separate validation cohort made up of around 120 different subjects was used. The study combined high-throughput TCR immunosequencing, statistical association of individual TCRs with disease status, and machine learning to predict cytomegalovirus infection status. In a later analysis, previously published TCR beta repertoires from several hundred donors were re-analyzed and high-resolution HLA genotyping was added so that TCR occurrence patterns could be studied. In the later analysis, no new phenotypic data were used to find candidate immune exposures; instead, reliance was placed on TCR beta sequences and their occurrence across donors. An earlier analysis of approximately 630 of the donors applied high-throughput TCR beta sequencing to assess whether each TCR beta V gene segment acted as functional or pseudogenic. Donor age, sex, ethnicity and CMV serostatus were collected together with the repertoire data. A later genetic analysis took genome-wide SNP genotypes for about 65% of the roughly 670 donors and used that subset as a discovery cohort. Every repertoire in the discovery cohort had been generated on one and the same sequencing platform. HLA typing covered class I and class II loci at four-digit resolution. Typing coverage differed by locus: A, B, C, DRB1 and DQB1 were typed in roughly 620-630 donors, DQA1 in 500 to 550, DPA1 in 600 to 610, and DPB1 in 400 to 480. Because of strong linkage in the cohort, roughly five DR-DQ haplotypes were treated as single units for association and clustering. On average, about 200,000 unique TCR beta nucleotide sequences were sequenced per donor among a few hundred genotyped donors of the cohort, with 15% to 20% of those sequences being non-productive. Study-wide conclusions, independent of this receptor: In vitro tests confirmed that a few of the cytomegalovirus-associated TCR beta chains recognize cytomegalovirus antigens. Some IMGT-functional V segments, including TRBV6-2 and TRBV6-3, could not be told apart with the 87-base-pair reads, so those segments were excluded. Most TCR sequences were seen in very few donors, while some public TCRs were found in many individuals. In an earlier analysis of some 540 of the donors, most TCR beta V segments appeared in productive rearrangements about 87% or about 30% of the time, broadly matching IMGT annotations. Because HLA typing was unavailable for some donors at each locus, only the typed subset was used in association tests. The classifier was reported to diagnose cytomegalovirus status with high specificity and sensitivity in both the original and validation cohorts. A group of highly shared sequence variants was considered likely to be a technical artifact of the sequencing pipeline. This cohort had only TCR beta chains sequenced, and the lack of alpha or paired-chain data limited which features could be detected. Specific HLA alleles were associated with about 17,000 TCR beta sequences at a false discovery rate of 0.05 in a later analysis. A total of fewer than 200 TCR beta chains were listed by the study as associated with cytomegalovirus. In a later analysis, most CMV-associated TCR beta chains were found to appear HLA-restricted, with HLA associations seemingly driven largely by CMV exposure. The only immune exposure information available for the cohort was CMV serostatus. A further reported finding was that TCR beta sequences accurately predicted the HLA-A and HLA-B alleles for most subjects in the first cohort. Several of the top co-occurrence clusters appeared to be linked to parvovirus B19, influenza, CMV and Epstein-Barr virus, according to a later analysis. The authors suggested that the approach could potentially be generalized to other disease states and immunological phenotypes. Sequencing depth was assumed to be roughly uniform across donors in the presence/absence analyses, though that assumption may not hold. Correlated functional status among segregating V segments might reflect linkage disequilibrium, but an unknown experimental factor could not be ruled out. Compared with equally common non-associated chains, HLA-associated TCR beta chains in a later analysis were more clonally expanded and had lower generation probabilities. According to a later genetic analysis, donors in an Asian-associated ancestry cluster had fewer N-insertions in productive TCRs than the roughly 700-donor mean. According to a later analysis, TCR association rates differed among HLA loci, with DRB1 alleles showing the most associated TCRs and HLA-C alleles showing the fewest. A later genetic analysis associated a missense DCLRE1C variant with V-gene and J-gene trimming of TCR beta chains, and an independent cohort replicated the association. Assigning TCR associations to individual alleles was difficult when HLA alleles, especially DR and DQ, strongly co-occurred. The earlier analysis of about 600 of the donors excluded roughly 17 rarely observed V segments, including chromosome 9 orphons, because counts were too low.

CDR1 and CDR2, per the germline V gene, are MDHEN and SYDVKM. The CDR3 starts with the cysteine, ends with the phenylalanine, and has 18 residues. Only the CDR3 part of the read is kept: 54 bases, read in frame from the first base. V sheds 8 bases and J sheds 4 bases, leaving 24 bases between their ends. Notes on this clone: The target of this receptor is not known.

Receptors were amplified or captured by the immunoSEQ multiplex PCR assay. For the multiplex PCR, a mixture combining 60 forward primers for TCR Vbeta segments and 13 reverse primers for TCR Jbeta segments was used. Amplification of the CDR3 region of rearranged TCR beta genes was performed with a multiplex PCR assay on genomic DNA. On the Illumina HiSeq System, the amplified TCR beta libraries were sequenced as 87-base-pair reads. As for the original processing: In a later analysis, roughly 80 million unique TCR beta chains were counted across the 500 to 700 repertoires, and roughly 10 million of these chains were shared by at least two donors. To remove PCR and sequencing errors, raw reads were error-corrected and collapsed into unique sequences using a nearest-neighbor algorithm that merged closely related sequences. Alignment of CDR3 sequences to IMGT reference sequences was used to assign V, D and J gene segments. For a sequence to be retained, a match of at least six nucleotides was required to both a V gene segment and a J gene segment. A rearrangement counted as productive if the CDR3 had no stop codons and remained in frame with V and J, and every other rearrangement counted as non-productive. Following IMGT convention, CDR3 was defined as the stretch from the second conserved V-encoded cysteine up to the conserved J-encoded phenylalanine. In an earlier analysis of approximately 590 of the donors, sequences lacking an unambiguous match to a single V gene segment were excluded. An earlier analysis of roughly 590 of the donors called V segments functional above 56.7% productive rearrangements and segregating when the between-donor standard deviation exceeded 5%. To diagnose cytomegalovirus status from the catalog of TCR beta chain sequences, a statistical classification framework was built. V and J gene assignment, in a later analysis, came from comparing TCR nucleotide sequences with IMGT/GENE-DB human TR gene sequences. In a later analysis, CDR3 sequences and most-parsimonious VDJ recombination scenarios were assigned using the TCRdist pipeline. In a later analysis, each TCR beta chain was defined by its CDR3 amino acid sequence together with its V-gene family, and reads lacking a unique V-gene family were excluded. In a later analysis, approximately 640 highly shared, low-generation-probability nucleotide sequences were removed to address suspected cross-contamination and a sequencing artifact. For each public chain, a later analysis derived a clonal expansion index from normalized ranks of inferred template counts within each repertoire. In a later analysis, generation probabilities were computed with a VDJ recombination model fitted to out-of-frame rearrangements, and the resulting probabilities were checked against IGoR. In a later analysis, TCR-TCR, TCR-HLA and TCR-CMV co-occurrence was scored with hypergeometric tests, and a repertoire-size bias correction was applied to TCR pairs. A later analysis estimated false discovery rates by permuting HLA or CMV assignments 20 times. In a later analysis, co-occurring TCRs were grouped using DBSCAN, and TCRdist sequence similarity was added for clustering within HLA-allele-positive subsets. Repertoires with fewer than 30,000 or more than 120,000 public chains were left out of co-occurrence clustering, as were roughly five repertoires with anomalous nucleotide sharing. TCRdb took over this immuneACCESS table, retaining in-frame rearrangements with V and J assigned. Such tables are incomplete; in checked studies, under half of the missing clones stem from an unresolved V gene, and the remainder is unexplained. V and J calls and clone size are as listed in that table; D and trimming were resolved from the DNA. The record for this sample contains roughly 150,000 clones. The ten largest account for roughly 1.6% of the sample.

The cohort consisted of approximately 690 healthy bone marrow donors. At the time of sampling, all cohort members were nominally healthy, though unrecorded immune exposures were likely present. The donor was CMV seronegative and was included in the group of a few hundred seronegative cohort members. A peripheral blood sample was collected from each donor, and TCR beta sequencing was performed on peripheral blood mononuclear cells. The Qiagen DNeasy Blood Extraction Kit was used to extract genomic DNA from the blood cell samples. Sequencing was done on a sample of PBMCs. This TCR was recovered from a woman aged 50 to 60 in good health and CMV-seronegative. The chain joins TRBV28 to TRBJ2-6, with no confidently assigned D gene. The CDR3 corresponds to CASSSLGLRQIGANVLTF. The sequenced DNA: TGTGCCAGCTCCTCCCTGGGCCTCCGTCAAATAGGGGCCAACGTCCTGACTTTC.